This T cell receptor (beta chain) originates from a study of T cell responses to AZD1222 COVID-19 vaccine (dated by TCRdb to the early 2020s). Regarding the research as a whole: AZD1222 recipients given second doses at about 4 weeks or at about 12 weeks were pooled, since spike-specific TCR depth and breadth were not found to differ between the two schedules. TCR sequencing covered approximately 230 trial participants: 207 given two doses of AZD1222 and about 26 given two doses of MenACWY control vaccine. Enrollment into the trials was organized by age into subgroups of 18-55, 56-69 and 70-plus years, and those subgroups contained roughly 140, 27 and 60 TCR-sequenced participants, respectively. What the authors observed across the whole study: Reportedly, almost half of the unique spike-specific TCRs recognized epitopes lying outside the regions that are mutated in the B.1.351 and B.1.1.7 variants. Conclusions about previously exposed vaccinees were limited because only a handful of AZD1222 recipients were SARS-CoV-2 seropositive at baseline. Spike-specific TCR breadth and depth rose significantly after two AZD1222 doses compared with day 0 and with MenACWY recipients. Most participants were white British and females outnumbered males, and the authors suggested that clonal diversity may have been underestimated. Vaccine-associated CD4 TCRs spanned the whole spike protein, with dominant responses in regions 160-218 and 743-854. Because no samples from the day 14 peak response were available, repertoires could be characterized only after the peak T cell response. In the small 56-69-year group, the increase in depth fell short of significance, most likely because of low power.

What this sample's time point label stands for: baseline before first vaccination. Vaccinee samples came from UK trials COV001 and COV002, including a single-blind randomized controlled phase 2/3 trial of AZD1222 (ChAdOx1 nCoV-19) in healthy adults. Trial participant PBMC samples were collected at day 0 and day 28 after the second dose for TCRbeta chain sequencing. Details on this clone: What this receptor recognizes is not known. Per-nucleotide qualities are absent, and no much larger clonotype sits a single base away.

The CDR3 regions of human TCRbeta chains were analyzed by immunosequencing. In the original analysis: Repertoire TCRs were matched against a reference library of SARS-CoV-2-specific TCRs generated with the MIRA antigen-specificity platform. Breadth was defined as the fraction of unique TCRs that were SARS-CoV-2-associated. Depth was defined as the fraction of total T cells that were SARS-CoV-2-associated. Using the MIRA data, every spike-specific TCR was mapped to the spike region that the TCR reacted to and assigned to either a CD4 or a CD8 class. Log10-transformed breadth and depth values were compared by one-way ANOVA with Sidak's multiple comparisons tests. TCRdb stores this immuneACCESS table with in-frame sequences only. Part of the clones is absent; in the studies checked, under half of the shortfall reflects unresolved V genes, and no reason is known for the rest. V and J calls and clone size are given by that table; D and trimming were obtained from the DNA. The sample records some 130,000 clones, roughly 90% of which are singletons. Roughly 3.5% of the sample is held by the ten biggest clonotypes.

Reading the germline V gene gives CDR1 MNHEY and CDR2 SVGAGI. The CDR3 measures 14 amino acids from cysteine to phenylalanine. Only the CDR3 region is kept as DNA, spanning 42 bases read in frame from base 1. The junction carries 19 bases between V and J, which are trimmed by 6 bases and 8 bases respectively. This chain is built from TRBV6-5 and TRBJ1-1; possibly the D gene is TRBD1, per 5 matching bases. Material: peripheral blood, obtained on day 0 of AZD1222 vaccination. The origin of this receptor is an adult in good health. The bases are TGTGCCAGCAGGTTTGGGACCTTAATTGGGGAAGCTTTCTTT. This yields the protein CASRFGTLIGEAFF.